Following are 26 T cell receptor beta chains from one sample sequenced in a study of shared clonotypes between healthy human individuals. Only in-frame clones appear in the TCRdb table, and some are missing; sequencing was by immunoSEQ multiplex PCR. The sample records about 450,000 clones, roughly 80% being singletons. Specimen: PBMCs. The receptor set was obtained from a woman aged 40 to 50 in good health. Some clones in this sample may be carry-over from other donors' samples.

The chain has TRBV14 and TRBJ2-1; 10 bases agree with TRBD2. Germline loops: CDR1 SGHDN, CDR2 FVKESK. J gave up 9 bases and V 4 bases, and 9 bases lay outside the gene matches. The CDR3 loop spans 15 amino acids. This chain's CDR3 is CASSPSGRAFGEQFF. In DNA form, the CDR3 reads TGTGCCAGCAGCCCGAGCGGGAGGGCTTTCGGTGAGCAGTTCTTC.

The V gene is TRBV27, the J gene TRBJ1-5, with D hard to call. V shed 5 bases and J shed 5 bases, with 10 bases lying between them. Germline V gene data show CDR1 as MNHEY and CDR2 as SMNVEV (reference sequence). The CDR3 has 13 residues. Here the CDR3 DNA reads TGTGCCAGCAGTCCTGGAAATTATCAGCCCCAGCATTTT. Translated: CASSPGNYQPQHF.

CDR3 nucleotide sequence: TGTGCCAGCAGCATTCGTCTCCGGGACAGGGATGGAAACACCATATATTTT. Translating gives CASSIRLRDRDGNTIYF. The rearrangement links TRBV21-1 to TRBJ1-3; TRBD1, the table's D call, was not compared with the DNA. TRBV21-1 constitutes a pseudogene. The CDR3 has 17 amino acids.

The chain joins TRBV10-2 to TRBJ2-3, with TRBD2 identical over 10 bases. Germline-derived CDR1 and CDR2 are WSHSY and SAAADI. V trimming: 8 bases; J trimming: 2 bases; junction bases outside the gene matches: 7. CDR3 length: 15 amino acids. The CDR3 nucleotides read TGCGCCAGCGGGGATACTAGCGGGGCCACAGATACGCAGTATTTT. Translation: CASGDTSGATDTQYF.

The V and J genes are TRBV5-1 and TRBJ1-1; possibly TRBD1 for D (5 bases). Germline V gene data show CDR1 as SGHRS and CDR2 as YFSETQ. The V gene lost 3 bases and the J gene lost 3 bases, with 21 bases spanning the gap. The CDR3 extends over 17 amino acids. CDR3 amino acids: CASSSTSGFFLDTEAFF. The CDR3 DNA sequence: TGCGCCAGCAGCTCAACCTCAGGGTTTTTTCTGGACACTGAAGCTTTCTTT.

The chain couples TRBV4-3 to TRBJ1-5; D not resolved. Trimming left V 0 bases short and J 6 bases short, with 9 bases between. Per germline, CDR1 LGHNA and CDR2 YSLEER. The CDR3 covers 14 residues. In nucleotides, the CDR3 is TGCGCCAGCAGCCAAGATCTGATGGGTCAGCCCCAGCATTTT. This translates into CASSQDLMGQPQHF.

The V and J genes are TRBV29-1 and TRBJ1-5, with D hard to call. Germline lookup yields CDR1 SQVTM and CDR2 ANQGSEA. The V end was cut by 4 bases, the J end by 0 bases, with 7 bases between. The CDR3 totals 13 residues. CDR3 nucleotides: TGCAGCGTTGCCGACGATAGCAATCAGCCCCAGCATTTT. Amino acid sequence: CSVADDSNQPQHF.

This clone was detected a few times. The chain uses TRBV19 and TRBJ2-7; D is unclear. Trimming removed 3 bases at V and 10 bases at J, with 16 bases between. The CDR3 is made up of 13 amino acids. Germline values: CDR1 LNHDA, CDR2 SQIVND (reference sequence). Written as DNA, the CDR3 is TGTGCCAGTAGTATCCCTGGGATTTCGAATCAGTACTTC. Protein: CASSIPGISNQYF.

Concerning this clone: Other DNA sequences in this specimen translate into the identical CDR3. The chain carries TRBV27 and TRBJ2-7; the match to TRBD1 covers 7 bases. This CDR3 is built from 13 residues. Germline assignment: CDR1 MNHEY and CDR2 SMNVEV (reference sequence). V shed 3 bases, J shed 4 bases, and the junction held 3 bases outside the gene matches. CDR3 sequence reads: CASSFGRGYEQYF. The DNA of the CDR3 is TGTGCCAGCAGTTTTGGCAGGGGGTACGAGCAGTACTTC.

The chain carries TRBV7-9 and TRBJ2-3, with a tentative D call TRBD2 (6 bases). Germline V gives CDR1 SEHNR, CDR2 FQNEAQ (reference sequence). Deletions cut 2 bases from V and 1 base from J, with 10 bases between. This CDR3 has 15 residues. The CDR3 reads CASSLSWGGTDTQYF. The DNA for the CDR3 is TGTGCCAGCAGCTTAAGTTGGGGGGGCACAGATACGCAGTATTTT.

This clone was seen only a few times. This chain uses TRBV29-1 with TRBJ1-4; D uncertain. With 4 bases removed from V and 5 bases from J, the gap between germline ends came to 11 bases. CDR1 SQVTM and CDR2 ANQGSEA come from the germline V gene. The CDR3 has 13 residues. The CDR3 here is CSVGKATNEKLFF. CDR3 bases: TGCAGCGTTGGTAAGGCCACCAATGAAAAACTGTTTTTT. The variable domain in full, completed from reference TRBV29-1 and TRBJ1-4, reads SAVISQKPSRDICQRGTSLTIQCQVDSQVTMMFWYRQQPGQSLTLIATANQGSEATYESGFVIDKFPISRPNLTFSTLTVSNMSPEDSSIYLCSVGKATNEKLFFGSGTQLSVL.

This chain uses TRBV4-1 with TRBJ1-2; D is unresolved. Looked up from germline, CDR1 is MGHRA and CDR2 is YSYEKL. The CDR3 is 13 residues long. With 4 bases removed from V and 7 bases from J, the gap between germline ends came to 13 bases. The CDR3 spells CASSPRPLSGYTF. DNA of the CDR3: TGCGCCAGCAGCCCGCGACCGCTAAGTGGCTACACCTTC.

CDR3 region: CASSLNGRQGIQYF. CDR3 bases: TGTGCCAGCAGCTTAAACGGGAGACAAGGCATTCAGTACTTC. This chain uses TRBV7-2 with TRBJ2-4; D may be TRBD2 (6 bases). CDR1 and CDR2 (germline): SGHTA, FQGNSA. V was shortened by 2 bases and J by 9 bases, with 14 bases between the two germline ends. This CDR3 is 14 amino acids long.

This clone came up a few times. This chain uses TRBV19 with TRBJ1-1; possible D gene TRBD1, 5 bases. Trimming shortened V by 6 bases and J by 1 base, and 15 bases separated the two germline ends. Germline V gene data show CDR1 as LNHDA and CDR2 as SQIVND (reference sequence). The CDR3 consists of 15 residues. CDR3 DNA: TGTGCCAGTAGACCCACCGGACAATCGAACACTGAAGCTTTCTTT. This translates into CASRPTGQSNTEAFF.

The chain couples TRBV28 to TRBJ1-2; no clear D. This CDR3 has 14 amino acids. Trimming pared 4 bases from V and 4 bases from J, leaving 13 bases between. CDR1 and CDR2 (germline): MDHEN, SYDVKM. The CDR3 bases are TGTGCCAGCAGTTCCCAAAAGAAGAGCTATGGCTACACCTTC. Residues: CASSSQKKSYGYTF.

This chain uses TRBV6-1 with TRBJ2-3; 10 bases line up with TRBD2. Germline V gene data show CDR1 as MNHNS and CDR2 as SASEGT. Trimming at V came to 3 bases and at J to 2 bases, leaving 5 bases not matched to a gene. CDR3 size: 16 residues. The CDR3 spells CASSDVAGGLTDTQYF. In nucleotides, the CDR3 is TGTGCCAGCAGTGATGTAGCGGGAGGTCTCACAGATACGCAGTATTTT.

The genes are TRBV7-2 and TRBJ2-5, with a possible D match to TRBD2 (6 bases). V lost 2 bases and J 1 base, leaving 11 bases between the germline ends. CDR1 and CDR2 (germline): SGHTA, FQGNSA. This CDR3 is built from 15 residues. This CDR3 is CASSLRRDFQETQYF. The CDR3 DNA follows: TGTGCCAGCAGCTTACGCCGGGACTTCCAAGAGACCCAGTACTTC.

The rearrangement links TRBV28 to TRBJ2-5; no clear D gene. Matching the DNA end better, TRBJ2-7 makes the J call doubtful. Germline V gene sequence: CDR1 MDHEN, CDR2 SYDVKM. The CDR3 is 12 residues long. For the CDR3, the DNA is TGTGCCAGCAGTTTCGGAGAGTACGAGCAGTACTTC. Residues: CASSFGEYEQYF.

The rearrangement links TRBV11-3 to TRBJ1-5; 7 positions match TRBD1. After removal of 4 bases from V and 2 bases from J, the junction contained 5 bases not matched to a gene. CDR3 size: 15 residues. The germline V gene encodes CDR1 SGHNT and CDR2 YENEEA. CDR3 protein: CASSSGQAGNQPQHF. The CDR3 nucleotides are TGTGCCAGCAGCTCTGGACAGGCTGGCAATCAGCCCCAGCATTTT.

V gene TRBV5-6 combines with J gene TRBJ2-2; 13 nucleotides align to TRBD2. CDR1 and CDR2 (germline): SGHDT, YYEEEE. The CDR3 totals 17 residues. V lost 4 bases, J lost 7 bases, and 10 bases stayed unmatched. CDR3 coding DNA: TGTGCCAGCAGCCGAGGCGGGACTAGCGGGACTATCGGGGAGCTGTTTTTT. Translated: CASSRGGTSGTIGELFF.

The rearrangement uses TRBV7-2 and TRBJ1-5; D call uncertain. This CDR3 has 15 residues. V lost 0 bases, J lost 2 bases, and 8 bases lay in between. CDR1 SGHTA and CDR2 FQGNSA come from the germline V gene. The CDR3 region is CASSLAGWGNQPQHF. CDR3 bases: TGTGCCAGCAGCTTAGCCGGATGGGGCAATCAGCCCCAGCATTTT.

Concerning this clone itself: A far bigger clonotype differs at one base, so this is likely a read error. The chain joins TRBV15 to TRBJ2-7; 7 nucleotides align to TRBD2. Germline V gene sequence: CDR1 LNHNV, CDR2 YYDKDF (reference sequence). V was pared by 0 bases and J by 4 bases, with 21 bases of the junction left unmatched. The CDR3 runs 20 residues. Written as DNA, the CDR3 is TGTGCCACCAGCAGAGACGGGGATTGGGGAGCGGGACCACATCGGTACGAGCAGTACTTC. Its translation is CATSRDGDWGAGPHRYEQYF.

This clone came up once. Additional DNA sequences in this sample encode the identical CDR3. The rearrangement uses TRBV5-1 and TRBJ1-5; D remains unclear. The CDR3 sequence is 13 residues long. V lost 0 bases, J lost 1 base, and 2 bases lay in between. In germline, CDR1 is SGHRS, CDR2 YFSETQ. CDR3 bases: TGCGCCAGCAGCTTGGACAGCAATCAGCCCCAGCATTTT. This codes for CASSLDSNQPQHF.

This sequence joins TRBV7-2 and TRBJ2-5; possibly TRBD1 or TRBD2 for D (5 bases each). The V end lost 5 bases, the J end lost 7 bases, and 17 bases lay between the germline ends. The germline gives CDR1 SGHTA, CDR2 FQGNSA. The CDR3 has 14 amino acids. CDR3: CASSPGPSQGTQYF. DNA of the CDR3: TGTGCCAGCAGCCCCGGGCCTAGCCAGGGGACCCAGTACTTC.

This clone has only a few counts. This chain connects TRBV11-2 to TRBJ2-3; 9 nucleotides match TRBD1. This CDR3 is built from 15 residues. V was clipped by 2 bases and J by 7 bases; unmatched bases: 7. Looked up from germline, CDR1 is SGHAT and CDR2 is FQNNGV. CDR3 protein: CASSLSGTGWNTQYF. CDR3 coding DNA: TGTGCCAGCAGCTTATCCGGGACAGGGTGGAATACGCAGTATTTT.

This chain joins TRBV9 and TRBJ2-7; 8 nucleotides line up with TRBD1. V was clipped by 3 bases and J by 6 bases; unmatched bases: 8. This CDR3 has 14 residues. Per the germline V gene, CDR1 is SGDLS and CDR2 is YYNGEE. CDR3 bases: TGTGCCAGCAGCGAAGGACAGGGTTCCGTCGAGCAGTACTTC. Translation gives CASSEGQGSVEQYF.